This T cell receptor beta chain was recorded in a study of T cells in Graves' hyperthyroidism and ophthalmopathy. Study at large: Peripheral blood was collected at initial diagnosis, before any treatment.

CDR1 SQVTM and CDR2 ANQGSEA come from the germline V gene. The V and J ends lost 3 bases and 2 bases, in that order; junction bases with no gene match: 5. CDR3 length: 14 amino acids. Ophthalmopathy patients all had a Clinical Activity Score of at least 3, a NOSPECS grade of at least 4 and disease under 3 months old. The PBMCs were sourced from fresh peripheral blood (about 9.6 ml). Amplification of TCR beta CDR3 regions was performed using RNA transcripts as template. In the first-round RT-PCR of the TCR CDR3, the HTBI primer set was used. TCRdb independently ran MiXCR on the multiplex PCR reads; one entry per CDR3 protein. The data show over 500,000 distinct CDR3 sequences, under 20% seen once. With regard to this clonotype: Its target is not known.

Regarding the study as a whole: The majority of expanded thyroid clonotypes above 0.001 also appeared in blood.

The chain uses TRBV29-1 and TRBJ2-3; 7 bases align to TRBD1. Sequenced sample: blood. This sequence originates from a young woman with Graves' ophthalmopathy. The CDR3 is CSVDDRVSTDTQYF. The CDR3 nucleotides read TGCAGCGTTGATGACAGGGTCTCCACAGATACGCAGTATTTT.